These 9 T cell receptor beta chains were all obtained from the same sample, sequenced in a study of T cell responses to AZD1222 COVID-19 vaccine. Clones were read by immunoSEQ multiplex PCR, and TCRdb kept only the in-frame ones, dropping some. The data show 120,000 to 150,000 clones, roughly nine tenths seen once. Material: peripheral blood, obtained on day 0 of AZD1222 vaccination. Every receptor here comes from an adult in good health.

This clone has more than one count but fewer than ten. The chain carries TRBV6-2 or TRBV6-3 and TRBJ2-6; perhaps TRBD1 as D (6 bases). The CDR3 covers 18 residues. Germline V gene data show CDR1 as MNHEY and CDR2 as SVGEGT. V was trimmed by 6 bases and J by 3 bases, leaving 21 bases between them. The CDR3 protein is CASSYETGIGRGANVLTF. Here the CDR3 DNA reads TGTGCCAGCAGCTATGAAACAGGGATAGGGCGTGGGGCCAACGTCCTGACTTTC.

The V gene is TRBV25-1, the J gene TRBJ1-2; D remains ambiguous. This CDR3 region has 13 residues. Trimming removed 2 bases from V and 9 bases from J, with 13 bases in between. The germline gives CDR1 MGHDK, CDR2 SYGVNS. As DNA, the CDR3 is TGTGCCAGCAGTGAACGTCAAACGGGGAGCTACACCTTC. Translated, it gives CASSERQTGSYTF.

The chain recombines TRBV29-1 with TRBJ2-4; no reliable D call. The germline V gene encodes CDR1 SQVTM and CDR2 ANQGSEA. The V gene lost 3 bases and the J gene lost 6 bases, with 15 bases spanning the gap. The CDR3 consists of 14 residues. CDR3 nucleotides: TGCAGCGTTGAGGGTGGCCCCTTGGGAAACATTCAGTACTTC. It codes for CSVEGGPLGNIQYF.

V is TRBV7-9 and J is TRBJ1-2; 10 positions match TRBD1. Unmatched junction bases numbered 9, after V lost 6 bases and J lost 8 bases. Germline-derived CDR1 and CDR2 are SEHNR and FQNEAQ (reference sequence). The CDR3 totals 14 residues. The CDR3 reads CASSETGQGRGYTF. In DNA form, the CDR3 reads TGTGCCAGCAGTGAAACGGGACAGGGGAGAGGCTACACCTTC.

The chain joins TRBV5-4 to TRBJ2-3, with no clear D. The CDR3 length is 13 residues. Trimming shortened V by 0 bases and J by 2 bases, and 4 bases separated the two germline ends. The germline V gene encodes CDR1 SGHNT and CDR2 YYREEE (reference sequence). For the CDR3, the DNA is TGTGCCAGCAGCTTGGACGACACAGATACGCAGTATTTT. This sequence encodes CASSLDDTDTQYF.

This clone is a singleton in its sample. The chain joins TRBV27 to TRBJ1-6, with D unclear. The CDR3 runs 16 residues. Germline values: CDR1 MNHEY, CDR2 SMNVEV (reference sequence). Between the trimmed V and J ends, which lost 7 bases and 0 bases, there was a span of 13 bases. The DNA of the CDR3 is TGTGCCAGCACCGGTTTGGAGGGCTCCTATAATTCACCCCTCCACTTT. This gives the protein CASTGLEGSYNSPLHF.

The J gene is TRBJ1-2, the V gene TRBV6-6, with D unresolved. V dropped 2 bases and J dropped 6 bases, with 16 bases sitting between them. Germline V gives CDR1 MNHNY, CDR2 SVGAGI (reference sequence). The CDR3 consists of 15 residues. CDR3 coding DNA: TGTGCCAGCAGTTACGACCGGGCCGGAGAGCATGGCTACACCTTC. Encoded protein: CASSYDRAGEHGYTF.

The rearrangement links TRBV19 to TRBJ1-2; TRBD1 might be the D (6 bases). Germline CDR1 and CDR2: LNHDA and SQIVND (reference sequence). Trimming pared 6 bases from V and 4 bases from J, leaving 18 bases between. The CDR3 length is 15 residues. The CDR3 loop reads CASRESRGAPYGYTF. CDR3 DNA: TGTGCCAGTAGGGAGAGCCGGGGGGCCCCCTATGGCTACACCTTC.

Only one count was recorded for this clone. The rearrangement uses TRBV29-1 and TRBJ1-2; TRBD1 might be the D (5 bases). CDR1 SQVTM and CDR2 ANQGSEA come from the germline V gene. V lost 7 bases to trimming and J lost 7 bases, with 13 bases between them. The CDR3 covers 11 residues. In nucleotides, the CDR3 is TGCAGCGCCGAAGGGACGGGTGGCTACACCTTC. This sequence encodes CSAEGTGGYTF.